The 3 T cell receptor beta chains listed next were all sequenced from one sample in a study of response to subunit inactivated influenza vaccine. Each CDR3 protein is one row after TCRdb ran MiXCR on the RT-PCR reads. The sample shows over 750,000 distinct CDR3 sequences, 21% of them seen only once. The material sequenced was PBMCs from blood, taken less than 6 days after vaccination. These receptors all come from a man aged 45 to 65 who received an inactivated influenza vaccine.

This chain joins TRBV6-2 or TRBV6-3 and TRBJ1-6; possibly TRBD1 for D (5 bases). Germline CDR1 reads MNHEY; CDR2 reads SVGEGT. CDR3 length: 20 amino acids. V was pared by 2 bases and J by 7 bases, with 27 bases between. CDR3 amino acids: CASSYTSPVGATDGNSPLHF. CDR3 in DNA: TGTGCCAGCAGTTACACCAGTCCCGTCGGGGCTACCGATGGAAATTCACCCCTCCACTTT.

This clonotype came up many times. CDR3 in DNA: TGTGCCAGCAGCATCAAAGAGACCCAGTACTTC. It yields the protein CASSIKETQYF. The rearrangement joins TRBV7-2 to TRBJ2-5; D is unclear. V shed 5 bases and J shed 3 bases, with 4 bases lying between them. CDR3 length: 11 residues. From germline, CDR1 is SGHTA and CDR2 FQGNSA.

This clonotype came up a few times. The CDR3 protein is CASSSAPGGTGELFF. CDR3 sequence (DNA): TGTGCCAGCAGTTCGGCCCCGGGGGGCACCGGGGAGCTGTTTTTT. The V and J genes are TRBV12-3 or TRBV12-4 and TRBJ2-2; 7 positions match TRBD2. This CDR3 contains 15 residues. Trimming at V came to 4 bases and at J to 4 bases, leaving 6 bases not matched to a gene.